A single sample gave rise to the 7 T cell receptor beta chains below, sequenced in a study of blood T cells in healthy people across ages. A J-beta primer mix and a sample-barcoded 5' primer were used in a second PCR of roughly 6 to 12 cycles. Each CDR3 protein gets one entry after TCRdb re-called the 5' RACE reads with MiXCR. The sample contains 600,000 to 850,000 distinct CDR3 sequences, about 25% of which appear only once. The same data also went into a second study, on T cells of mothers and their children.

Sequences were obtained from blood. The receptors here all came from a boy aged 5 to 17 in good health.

CDR3 loop: CATSRVGTTPQETQYF. The CDR3 coding sequence is TGTGCCACCAGCAGAGTCGGGACTACCCCTCAAGAGACCCAGTACTTC. The genes are TRBV15 and TRBJ2-5; 7 nucleotides agree with TRBD2. The CDR3 has 16 amino acids. With V trimmed by 1 base and J by 2 bases, 7 bases remained unmatched. Per germline, CDR1 LNHNV and CDR2 YYDKDF (reference sequence).

The CDR3 here is CASSPPTGVSYEQYF. The CDR3 DNA reads as TGTGCCAGCAGCCCCCCGACAGGCGTAAGTTACGAGCAGTACTTC. The chain couples TRBV7-9 to TRBJ2-7; a possible D gene is TRBD1 (6 bases). With 5 bases removed from V and 4 bases from J, the gap between germline ends came to 18 bases. This CDR3 has 15 amino acids. In germline, CDR1 is SEHNR, CDR2 FQNEAQ (reference sequence). Full variable domain (missing parts from reference TRBV7-9 and TRBJ2-7): DTGVSQNPRHKITKRGQNVTFRCDPISEHNRLYWYRQTLGQGPEFLTYFQNEAQLEKSRLLSDRFSAERPKGSFSTLEIQRTEQGDSAMYLCASSPPTGVSYEQYFGPGTRLTVT.

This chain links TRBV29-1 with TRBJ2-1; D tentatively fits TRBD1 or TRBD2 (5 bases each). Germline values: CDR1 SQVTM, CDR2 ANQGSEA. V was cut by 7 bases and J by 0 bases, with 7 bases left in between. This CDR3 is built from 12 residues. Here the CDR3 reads CSEGSSYNEQFF. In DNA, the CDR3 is TGCAGCGAGGGGAGCTCCTACAATGAGCAGTTCTTC.

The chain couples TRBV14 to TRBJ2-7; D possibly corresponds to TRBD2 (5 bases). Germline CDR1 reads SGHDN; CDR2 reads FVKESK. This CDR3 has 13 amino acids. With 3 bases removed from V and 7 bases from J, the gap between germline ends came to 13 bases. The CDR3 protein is CASSHGLAGEQYF. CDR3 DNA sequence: TGTGCCAGCAGCCATGGACTGGCTGGGGAGCAGTACTTC.

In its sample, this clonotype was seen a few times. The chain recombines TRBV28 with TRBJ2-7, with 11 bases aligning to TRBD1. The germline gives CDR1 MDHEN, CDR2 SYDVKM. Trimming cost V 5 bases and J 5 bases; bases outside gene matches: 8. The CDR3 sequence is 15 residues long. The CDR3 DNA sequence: TGTGCCAGCAGTGTCCCGGGACAGGGGGTTCACGAGCAGTACTTC. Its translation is CASSVPGQGVHEQYF.

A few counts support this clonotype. This chain's CDR3 is CASSAPGQDEKLFF. The CDR3 DNA is TGTGCCAGCAGCGCTCCGGGACAGGACGAAAAACTGTTTTTT. The rearrangement links TRBV9 to TRBJ1-4; 8 bases agree with TRBD1. The germline CDR1 and CDR2 sequences are SGDLS and YYNGEE. V lost 3 bases and J lost 8; bases outside the gene matches: 6. There are 14 residues in the CDR3.

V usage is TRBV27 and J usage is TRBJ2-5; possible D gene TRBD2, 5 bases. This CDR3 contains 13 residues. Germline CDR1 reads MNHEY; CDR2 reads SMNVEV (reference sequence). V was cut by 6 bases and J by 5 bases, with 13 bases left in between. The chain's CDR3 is CASRYRRRETQYF. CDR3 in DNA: TGTGCCAGCAGATACCGTAGGAGGGAGACCCAGTACTTC.